Below are 18 T cell receptor beta chains sequenced from a single sample in a study of T cell responses to AZD1222 COVID-19 vaccine. Assay used: immunoSEQ multiplex PCR; TCRdb lists only in-frame clones, some missing. The sample includes roughly 140,000 clones, about 92% seen only once; the top ten take 1.5% to 2%. Sequenced material: peripheral blood, taken on day 0 of AZD1222 vaccination. The origin of the receptors is an adult in good health.

About this clone: This sample also contains other DNA sequences that code for the same CDR3. V is TRBV18 and J is TRBJ2-7; D is unresolved. Germline CDR1 KGHSH, CDR2 LQKENI. The CDR3 has 12 amino acids. The V and J ends lost 6 bases and 3 bases respectively, with 9 bases between them. CDR3 DNA: TGTGCCAGCTCGCCCGGAGTCTACGAGCAGTACTTC. Its translation: CASSPGVYEQYF.

V gene TRBV5-1 combines with J gene TRBJ2-7; 8 bases fit TRBD2. The junction had 8 bases not matched to a gene; V was cut back by 0 bases and J by 0 bases. The CDR3 totals 17 residues. Germline V gene sequence: CDR1 SGHRS, CDR2 YFSETQ. For the CDR3, the DNA is TGCGCCAGCAGCTTGGGGGCGGGAGGTCCCGTCTCCTACGAGCAGTACTTC. This codes for CASSLGAGGPVSYEQYF.

This rearrangement joins TRBV5-6 to TRBJ2-7; D is ambiguous. V shed 5 bases and J shed 3 bases, with 21 bases lying between them. The CDR3 has 16 residues. The germline gives CDR1 SGHDT, CDR2 YYEEEE. The CDR3 sequence: CASSRFASMSGYEQYF. The CDR3 region has the DNA TGTGCCAGCAGTCGTTTCGCGTCTATGAGTGGCTACGAGCAGTACTTC. The entire variable domain, with the rest obtained from reference TRBV5-6 and TRBJ2-7, is as follows: DAGVTQSPTHLIKTRGQQVTLRCSPKSGHDTVSWYQQALGQGPQFIFQYYEEEERQRGNFPDRFSGHQFPNYSSELNVNALLLGDSALYLCASSRFASMSGYEQYFGPGTRLTVT.

J is TRBJ2-7 and V is TRBV7-9, with no clear D. This CDR3 contains 12 residues. Germline values: CDR1 SEHNR, CDR2 FQNEAQ (reference sequence). V was shortened by 4 bases and J by 2 bases, with 6 bases between the two germline ends. The CDR3 DNA is TGTGCCAGCAGCTCGGCGACCTACGAGCAGTACTTC. This codes for CASSSATYEQYF.

The CDR3 spells CASSGDRGLSPLHF. CDR3 DNA sequence: TGTGCCAGCAGCGGTGACAGGGGGCTTTCACCCCTCCACTTT. The rearrangement joins TRBV9 to TRBJ1-6, with 10 bases lining up with TRBD1. Germline assignment: CDR1 SGDLS and CDR2 YYNGEE. V lost 3 bases and J lost 9; bases outside the gene matches: 3. This CDR3 region has 14 residues.

This clone turned up a few times. The CDR3 DNA is TGTGCCAGCAGCTGGGACAGGGACTCTGGAAACACCATATATTTT. Amino acid sequence: CASSWDRDSGNTIYF. The chain combines TRBV7-9 with TRBJ1-3; TRBD1 aligns across 9 bases. This CDR3 is 15 amino acids long. The germline CDR1 and CDR2 sequences are SEHNR and FQNEAQ (reference sequence). After removal of 4 bases from V and 0 bases from J, the junction contained 1 base not matched to a gene. Full variable domain (remainder filled in from reference TRBV7-9 and TRBJ1-3): DTGVSQNPRHKITKRGQNVTFRCDPISEHNRLYWYRQTLGQGPEFLTYFQNEAQLEKSRLLSDRFSAERPKGSFSTLEIQRTEQGDSAMYLCASSWDRDSGNTIYFGEGSWLTVV.

The chain employs TRBV6-5 and TRBJ1-2; TRBD1 matches at 7 bases. Germline CDR1 MNHEY, CDR2 SVGAGI. This CDR3 has 14 amino acids. V dropped 5 bases and J dropped 1; count of bases not matched to a gene: 4. The CDR3 spells CASSSQGVNYGYTF. The CDR3 bases are TGTGCCAGCAGTAGTCAGGGGGTTAACTATGGCTACACCTTC.

This sequence joins TRBV30 and TRBJ2-4, with TRBD1 as a possible D gene (6 bases). CDR3 length: 16 residues. In germline, CDR1 is GTSNPN, CDR2 SVGIG (reference sequence). V lost 2 bases and J 0 bases, leaving 14 bases between the germline ends. CDR3 DNA: TGTGCCTGGAGTCTTAGGACAGACGTAGCCAAAAACATTCAGTACTTC. Amino acids: CAWSLRTDVAKNIQYF.

The V call is TRBV2, the J call TRBJ1-2; a possible D gene is TRBD1 (6 bases). V lost 6 bases and J lost 4, with 15 bases in between. This CDR3 comprises 14 residues. Germline assignment: CDR1 SNHLY and CDR2 FYNNEI. CDR3 protein: CASSQPGAGYGYTF. Here the CDR3 DNA reads TGTGCCAGCAGCCAACCAGGGGCGGGCTATGGCTACACCTTC.

In regard to this clone: Its ends do not fully match the called genes, so a read error is possible. J is TRBJ1-2 and V is TRBV6-5; no clear D. Germline values: CDR1 MNHEY, CDR2 SVGAGI. The length of the CDR3 is 14 residues. This chain's CDR3 is CASRYRAANYGYTF. DNA of the CDR3: TGTGCCAGCCGTTACAGAGCCGCTAACTATGGCTACACCTTC.

The gene calls are TRBV18 and TRBJ1-5; D is possibly TRBD1 (5 bases). V was trimmed by 2 bases and J by 10 bases, leaving 15 bases between them. This CDR3 contains 14 residues. Germline lookup yields CDR1 KGHSH and CDR2 LQKENI. The CDR3, as DNA: TGTGCCAGCTCACCAGATGCTCAAGGGGTTCCCCAGCATTTT. Its translation is CASSPDAQGVPQHF.

V gene TRBV6-2 or TRBV6-3 combines with J gene TRBJ1-1, with D possibly being TRBD1 (6 bases). The CDR3 spans 15 residues. The germline V gene encodes CDR1 MNHEY and CDR2 SVGEGT. Between the trimmed V and J ends, which lost 6 bases and 4 bases, there was a span of 18 bases. CDR3 sequence reads: CASSPISGAVTEAFF. As DNA, the CDR3 is TGTGCCAGCAGCCCAATTTCGGGGGCGGTCACTGAAGCTTTCTTT.

J is TRBJ2-7 and V is TRBV19; 9 nucleotides match TRBD1. In germline, CDR1 is LNHDA, CDR2 SQIVND (reference sequence). The ends lost 3 bases at V and 1 base at J; junction bases unmatched: 4. The CDR3 has 15 residues. In nucleotides, the CDR3 is TGTGCCAGTAGTATTCCGGGACAGGGATCCTACGAGCAGTACTTC. Protein sequence: CASSIPGQGSYEQYF.

The V gene is TRBV6-6, the J gene TRBJ2-7; D ambiguous. CDR3 size: 13 residues. Trimming took 0 bases from V and 4 from J, leaving 7 bases between them. Germline V CDR1 and CDR2: MNHNY, SVGAGI (reference sequence). The CDR3 DNA is TGTGCCAGCAGTTACTCGACGGCGTACGAGCAGTACTTC. Protein product: CASSYSTAYEQYF.

The gene calls are TRBV19 and TRBJ1-5, with D hard to call. The CDR3 loop spans 17 amino acids. V lost 5 bases, J lost 4 bases, and 21 bases lay in between. Germline CDR1 reads LNHDA; CDR2 reads SQIVND (reference sequence). The CDR3 sequence is CASSQGLQLLENQPQHF. The DNA of the CDR3 is TGTGCCAGTAGTCAAGGGCTACAGTTACTTGAAAATCAGCCCCAGCATTTT.

V usage is TRBV18 and J usage is TRBJ1-1; D is unresolved. The CDR3 covers 15 residues. V was cut by 3 bases and J by 4 bases, with 15 bases left in between. Germline values: CDR1 KGHSH, CDR2 LQKENI. CDR3 sequence: CASSPSQVPSTEAFF. DNA for the CDR3: TGTGCCAGCTCACCCTCTCAGGTCCCGAGCACTGAAGCTTTCTTT.

J is TRBJ2-5 and V is TRBV7-9, with 7 bases identical to TRBD1. The CDR3 is made up of 14 amino acids. Looked up from germline, CDR1 is SEHNR and CDR2 is FQNEAQ (reference sequence). V lost 4 bases and J lost 6; bases outside the gene matches: 8. In nucleotides, the CDR3 is TGTGCCAGCAGCTCGACAGGGAGAGGAAAGACCCAGTACTTC. This sequence encodes CASSSTGRGKTQYF. Full variable domain (remainder filled in from reference TRBV7-9 and TRBJ2-5): DTGVSQNPRHKITKRGQNVTFRCDPISEHNRLYWYRQTLGQGPEFLTYFQNEAQLEKSRLLSDRFSAERPKGSFSTLEIQRTEQGDSAMYLCASSSTGRGKTQYFGPGTRLLVL.

The chain links TRBV6-5 to TRBJ1-6; 8 nucleotides match TRBD1. The CDR3 is 15 amino acids. J gave up 9 bases and V 6 bases, and 10 bases lay outside the gene matches. Germline CDR1 is MNHEY and CDR2 is SVGAGI. DNA of the CDR3: TGTGCCAGCAGATTAGGACAGGGTTTTGGTTCACCCCTCCACTTT. Its protein product is CASRLGQGFGSPLHF.